One sample yielded the 7 T cell receptor beta chains listed below, sequenced in a study of monozygotic twins with inflammatory bowel disease (dated by TCRdb to the late 2010s). Library method: 5' RACE. Data came from an Illumina HiSeq 2500. TCRdb reprocessed the reads and assigns one entry to each CDR3 protein sequence, leaving out DNA. The table kept for this sample lists just over 300,000 distinct CDR3 sequences. Roughly 5.8% of the sample belongs to the ten largest clones. The sequencing sample was made of blood. These receptors all come from a human donor with ulcerative colitis or Crohn's disease, or a healthy co-twin of an affected twin (not recorded which).

The CDR3 spells CSAGLAANEQFF. V usage is TRBV20-1 and J usage is TRBJ2-1; TCRdb calls TRBD2, which cannot be checked without DNA. This CDR3 is 12 amino acids long. Germline CDR1 reads DFQATT; CDR2 reads SNEGSKA (reference sequence).

This chain links TRBV28 with TRBJ2-3. This CDR3 region has 11 residues. Germline V gives CDR1 MDHEN, CDR2 SYDVKM. CDR3 sequence reads: CASSYIDTQYF. The full variable domain, with the rest looked up from reference TRBV28 and TRBJ2-3, is DVKVTQSSRYLVKRTGEKVFLECVQDMDHENMFWYRQDPGLGLRLIYFSYDVKMKEKGDIPEGYSVSREKKERFSLILESASTNQTSMYLCASSYIDTQYFGPGTRLTVL.

The chain is built from TRBV14 and TRBJ1-3; TCRdb returns TRBD1, unconfirmable since there is no DNA. Per the germline V gene, CDR1 is SGHDN and CDR2 is FVKESK. The CDR3 is 14 amino acids. The CDR3 region is CASSQVTGSNTIYF. The full variable domain, completed using reference TRBV14 and TRBJ1-3, is EAGVTQFPSHSVIEKGQTVTLRCDPISGHDNLYWYRRVMGKEIKFLLHFVKESKQDESGMPNNRFLAERTGGTYSTLKVQPAELEDSGVYFCASSQVTGSNTIYFGEGSWLTVV.

This chain joins TRBV5-1 and TRBJ2-7; checking the TCRdb D call of TRBD1 is not possible without DNA. Germline V gives CDR1 SGHRS, CDR2 YFSETQ. This CDR3 has 13 residues. CDR3 loop: CASSLEPGDEQYF.

The V call is TRBV12-3 or TRBV12-4, the J call TRBJ2-3. The length of the CDR3 is 15 residues. The CDR3 here is CASSLAIGAQDTQYF.

Here the CDR3 reads CASSVMGEFLGYTF. This chain connects TRBV9 to TRBJ1-2; TCRdb's D call, TRBD1, is unchecked because there is no DNA. Germline V gene sequence: CDR1 SGDLS, CDR2 YYNGEE. This CDR3 has 14 amino acids. Complete variable domain (other parts from reference TRBV9 and TRBJ1-2): DSGVTQTPKHLITATGQRVTLRCSPRSGDLSVYWYQQSLDQGLQFLIQYYNGEERAKGNILERFSAQQFPDLHSELNLSSLELGDSALYFCASSVMGEFLGYTFGSGTRLTVV.

The chain links TRBV20-1 to TRBJ1-5; with no DNA, the TCRdb D assignment of TRBD1 cannot be verified. Germline CDR1 and CDR2: DFQATT and SNEGSKA (reference sequence). The CDR3 is made up of 15 amino acids. CDR3 amino acids: CSARVPDRRNQPQHF.